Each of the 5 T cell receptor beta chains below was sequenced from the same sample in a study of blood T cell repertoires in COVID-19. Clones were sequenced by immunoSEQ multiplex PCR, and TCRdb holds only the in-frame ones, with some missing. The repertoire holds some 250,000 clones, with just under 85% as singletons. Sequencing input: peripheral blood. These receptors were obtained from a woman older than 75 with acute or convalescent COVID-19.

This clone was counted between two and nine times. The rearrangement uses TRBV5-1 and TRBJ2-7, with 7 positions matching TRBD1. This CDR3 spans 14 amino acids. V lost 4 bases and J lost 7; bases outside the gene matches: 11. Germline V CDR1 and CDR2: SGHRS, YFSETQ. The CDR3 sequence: CASSPGQALGEQYF. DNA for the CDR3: TGCGCCAGCAGCCCCGGACAGGCCCTAGGGGAGCAGTACTTC.

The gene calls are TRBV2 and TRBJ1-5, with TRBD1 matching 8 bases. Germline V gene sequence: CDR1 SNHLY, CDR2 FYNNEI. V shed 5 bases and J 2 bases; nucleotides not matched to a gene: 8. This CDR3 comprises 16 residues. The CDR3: CASSRTGFDRNQPQHF. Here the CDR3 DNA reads TGTGCCAGCAGTAGGACAGGGTTTGATCGCAATCAGCCCCAGCATTTT.

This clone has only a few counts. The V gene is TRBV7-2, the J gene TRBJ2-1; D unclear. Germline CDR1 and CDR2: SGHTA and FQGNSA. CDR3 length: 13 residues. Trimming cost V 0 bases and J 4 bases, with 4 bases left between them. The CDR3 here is CASSLAEYNEQFF. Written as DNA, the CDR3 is TGTGCCAGCAGCTTAGCTGAGTACAATGAGCAGTTCTTC.

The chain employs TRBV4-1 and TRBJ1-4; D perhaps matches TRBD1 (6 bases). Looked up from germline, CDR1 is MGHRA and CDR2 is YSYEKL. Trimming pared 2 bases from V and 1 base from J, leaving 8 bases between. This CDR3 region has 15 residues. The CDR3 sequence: CASSQSDRTNEKLFF. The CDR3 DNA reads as TGCGCCAGCAGCCAATCGGACAGAACTAATGAAAAACTGTTTTTT.

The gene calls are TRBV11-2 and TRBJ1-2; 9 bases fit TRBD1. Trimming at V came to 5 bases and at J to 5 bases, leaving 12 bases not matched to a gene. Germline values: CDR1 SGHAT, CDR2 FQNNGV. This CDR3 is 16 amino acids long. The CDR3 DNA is TGTGCCAGCAGCCCGAGGGGACAGGGATTCGGTTATGGCTACACCTTC. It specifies CASSPRGQGFGYGYTF. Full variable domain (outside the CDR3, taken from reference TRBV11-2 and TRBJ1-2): EAGVAQSPRYKIIEKRQSVAFWCNPISGHATLYWYQQILGQGPKLLIQFQNNGVVDDSQLPKDRFSAERLKGVDSTLKIQPAKLEDSAVYLCASSPRGQGFGYGYTFGSGTRLTVV.